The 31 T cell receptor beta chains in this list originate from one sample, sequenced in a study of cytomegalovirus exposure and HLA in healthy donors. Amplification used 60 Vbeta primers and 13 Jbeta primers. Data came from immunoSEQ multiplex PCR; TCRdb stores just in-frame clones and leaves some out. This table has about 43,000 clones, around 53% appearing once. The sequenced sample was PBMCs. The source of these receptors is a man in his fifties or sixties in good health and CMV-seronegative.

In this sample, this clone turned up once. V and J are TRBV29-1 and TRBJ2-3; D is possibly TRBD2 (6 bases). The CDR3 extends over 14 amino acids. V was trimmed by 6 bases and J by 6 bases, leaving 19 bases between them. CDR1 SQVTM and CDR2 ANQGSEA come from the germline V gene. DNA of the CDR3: TGCAGCGTGCGGGACTCGGGGTCCGCGGATACGCAGTATTTT. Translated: CSVRDSGSADTQYF.

The CDR3 nucleotides read TGTGCCAGCAGCCGGACTAGTTCTCACATTCAGTACTTC. Encoded protein: CASSRTSSHIQYF. This chain uses TRBV28 with TRBJ2-4; 7 positions match TRBD2. There are 13 residues in the CDR3. In germline, CDR1 is MDHEN, CDR2 SYDVKM. Trimming took 6 bases from V and 8 from J; bases not matched to a gene: 7.

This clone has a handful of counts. CDR3 sequence: CASSHPLGEVRGTTEAFF. In DNA form, the CDR3 reads TGTGCCAGCAGCCACCCCTTAGGAGAAGTGAGGGGGACCACTGAAGCTTTCTTT. The chain is built from TRBV4-2 and TRBJ1-1; possible D gene TRBD1, 6 bases. CDR1 and CDR2 from the germline V gene are LGHNA and YNFKEQ. V was cut by 3 bases and J by 4 bases, with 24 bases left in between. This CDR3 region has 18 residues.

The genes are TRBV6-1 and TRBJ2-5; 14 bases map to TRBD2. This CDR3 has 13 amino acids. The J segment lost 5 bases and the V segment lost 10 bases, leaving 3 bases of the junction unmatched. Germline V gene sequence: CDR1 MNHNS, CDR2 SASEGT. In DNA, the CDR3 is TGTGCCACCCGGACTAGCGGGAGGGAGACCCAGTACTTC. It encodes CATRTSGRETQYF.

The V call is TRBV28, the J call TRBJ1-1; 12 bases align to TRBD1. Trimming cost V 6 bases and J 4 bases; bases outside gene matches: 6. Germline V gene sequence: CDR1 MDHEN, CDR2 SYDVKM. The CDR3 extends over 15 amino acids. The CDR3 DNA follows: TGTGCCAGCAGGTTGCCGGGACAGGGGGCCACTGAAGCTTTCTTT. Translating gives CASRLPGQGATEAFF. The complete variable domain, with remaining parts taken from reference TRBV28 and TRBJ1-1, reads DVKVTQSSRYLVKRTGEKVFLECVQDMDHENMFWYRQDPGLGLRLIYFSYDVKMKEKGDIPEGYSVSREKKERFSLILESASTNQTSMYLCASRLPGQGATEAFFGQGTRLTVV.

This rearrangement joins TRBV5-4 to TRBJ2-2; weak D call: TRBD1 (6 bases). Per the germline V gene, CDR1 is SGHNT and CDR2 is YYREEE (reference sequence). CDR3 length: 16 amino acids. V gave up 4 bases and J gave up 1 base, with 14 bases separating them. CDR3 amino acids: CASSGKGHLNTGELFF. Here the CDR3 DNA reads TGTGCCAGCAGCGGAAAGGGACACCTGAACACCGGGGAGCTGTTTTTT.

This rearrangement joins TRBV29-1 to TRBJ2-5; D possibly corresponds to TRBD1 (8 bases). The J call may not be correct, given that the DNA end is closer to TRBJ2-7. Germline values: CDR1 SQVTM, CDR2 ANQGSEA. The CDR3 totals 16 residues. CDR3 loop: CSVDLLLGQGGYEQYF. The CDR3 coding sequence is TGCAGCGTTGATCTTCTTCTCGGACAGGGAGGGTACGAGCAGTACTTC.

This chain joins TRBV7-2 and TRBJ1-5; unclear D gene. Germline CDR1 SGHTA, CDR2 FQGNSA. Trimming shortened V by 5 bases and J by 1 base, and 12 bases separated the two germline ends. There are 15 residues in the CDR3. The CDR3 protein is CASSNHAKSNQPQHF. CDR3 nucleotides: TGTGCCAGCAGCAACCACGCTAAGAGCAATCAGCCCCAGCATTTT.

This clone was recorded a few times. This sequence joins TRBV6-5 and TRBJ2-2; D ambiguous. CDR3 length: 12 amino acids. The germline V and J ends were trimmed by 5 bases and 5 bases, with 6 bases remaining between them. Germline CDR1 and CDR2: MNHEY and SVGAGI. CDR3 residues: CASSQRTGELFF. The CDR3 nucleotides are TGTGCCAGCAGTCAGAGGACCGGGGAGCTGTTTTTT.

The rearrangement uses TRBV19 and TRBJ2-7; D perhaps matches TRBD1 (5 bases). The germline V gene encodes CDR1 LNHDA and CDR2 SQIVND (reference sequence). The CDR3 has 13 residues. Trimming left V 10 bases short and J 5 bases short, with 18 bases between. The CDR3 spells CATKIGTRDEQYF. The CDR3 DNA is TGTGCCACCAAGATAGGAACCAGGGACGAGCAGTACTTC.

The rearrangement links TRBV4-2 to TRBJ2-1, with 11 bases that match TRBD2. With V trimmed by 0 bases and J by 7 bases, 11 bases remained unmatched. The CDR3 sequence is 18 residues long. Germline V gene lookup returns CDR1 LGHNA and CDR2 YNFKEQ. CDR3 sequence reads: CASSQDPGASGRRNEQFF. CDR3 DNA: TGTGCCAGCAGCCAAGATCCCGGGGCTAGCGGGAGGAGGAATGAGCAGTTCTTC.

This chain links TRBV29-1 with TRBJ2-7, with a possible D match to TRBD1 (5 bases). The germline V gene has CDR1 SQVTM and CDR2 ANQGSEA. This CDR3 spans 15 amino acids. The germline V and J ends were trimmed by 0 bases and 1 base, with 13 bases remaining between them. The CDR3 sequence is CSVEDLTGESYEQYF. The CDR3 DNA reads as TGCAGCGTTGAAGATCTTACAGGAGAGTCCTACGAGCAGTACTTC.

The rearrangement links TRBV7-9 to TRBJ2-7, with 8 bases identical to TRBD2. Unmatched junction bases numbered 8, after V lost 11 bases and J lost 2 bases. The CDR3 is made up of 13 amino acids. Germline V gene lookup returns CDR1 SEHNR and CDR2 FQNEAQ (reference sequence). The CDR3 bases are TGTGCCGTCGTCGCGGGAGGTCCCTACGAGCAGTACTTC. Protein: CAVVAGGPYEQYF.

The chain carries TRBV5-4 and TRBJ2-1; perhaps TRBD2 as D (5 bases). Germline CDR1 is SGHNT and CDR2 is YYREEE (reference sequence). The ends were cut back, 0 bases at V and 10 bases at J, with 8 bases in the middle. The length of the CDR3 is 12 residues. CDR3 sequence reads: CASSLEQREQFF. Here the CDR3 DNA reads TGTGCCAGCAGCTTGGAGCAGCGGGAGCAGTTCTTC.

CDR3 region: CASSLGTTYLETQYF. CDR3 sequence (DNA): TGTGCCAGCAGCTTAGGGACTACCTACCTGGAGACCCAGTACTTC. This chain links TRBV11-2 with TRBJ2-5; perhaps TRBD2 as D (6 bases). Germline CDR1 and CDR2: SGHAT and FQNNGV. The CDR3 contains 15 residues. V dropped 1 base and J dropped 5 bases, with 14 bases sitting between them.

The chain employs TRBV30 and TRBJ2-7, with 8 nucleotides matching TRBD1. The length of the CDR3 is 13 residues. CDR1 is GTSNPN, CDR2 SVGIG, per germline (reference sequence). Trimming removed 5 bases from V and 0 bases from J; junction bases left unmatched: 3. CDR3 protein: CAWGGQDSYEQYF. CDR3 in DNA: TGTGCCTGGGGGGGACAGGACTCCTACGAGCAGTACTTC.

Here the CDR3 reads CASSLQTGAEEKLFF. CDR3 nucleotide sequence: TGTGCCAGCAGTCTCCAGACAGGGGCGGAGGAAAAACTGTTTTTT. The chain has TRBV28 and TRBJ1-4; 8 bases line up with TRBD1. Trimming took 5 bases from V and 8 from J; bases not matched to a gene: 10. The CDR3 extends over 15 amino acids. CDR1 and CDR2 (germline): MDHEN, SYDVKM.

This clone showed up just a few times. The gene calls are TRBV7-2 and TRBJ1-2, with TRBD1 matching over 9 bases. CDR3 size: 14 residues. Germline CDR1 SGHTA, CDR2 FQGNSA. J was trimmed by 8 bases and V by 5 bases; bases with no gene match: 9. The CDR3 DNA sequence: TGTGCCAGCAGCCACGGAGGACAGGGGATCGGCTACACCTTC. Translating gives CASSHGGQGIGYTF.

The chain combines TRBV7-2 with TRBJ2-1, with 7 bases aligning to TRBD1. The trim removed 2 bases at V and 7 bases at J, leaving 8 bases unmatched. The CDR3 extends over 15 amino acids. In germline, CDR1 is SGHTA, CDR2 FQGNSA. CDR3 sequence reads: CASSLPTGVRNEQFF. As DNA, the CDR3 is TGTGCCAGCAGCTTACCAACAGGGGTCCGGAATGAGCAGTTCTTC.

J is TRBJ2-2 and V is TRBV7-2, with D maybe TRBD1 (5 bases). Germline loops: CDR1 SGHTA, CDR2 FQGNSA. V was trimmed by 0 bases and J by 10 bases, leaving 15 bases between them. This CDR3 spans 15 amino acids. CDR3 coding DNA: TGTGCCAGCAGCTTAGCTGGGGCCACTCTGCTGGAGCTGTTTTTT. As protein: CASSLAGATLLELFF.

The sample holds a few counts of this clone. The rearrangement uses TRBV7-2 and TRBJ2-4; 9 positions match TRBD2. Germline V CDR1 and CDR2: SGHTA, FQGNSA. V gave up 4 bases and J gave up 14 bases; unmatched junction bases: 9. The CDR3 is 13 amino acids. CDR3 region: CASSSLTSGPKYF. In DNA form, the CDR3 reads TGTGCCAGCAGCTCCTTGACTAGCGGACCGAAGTACTTC.

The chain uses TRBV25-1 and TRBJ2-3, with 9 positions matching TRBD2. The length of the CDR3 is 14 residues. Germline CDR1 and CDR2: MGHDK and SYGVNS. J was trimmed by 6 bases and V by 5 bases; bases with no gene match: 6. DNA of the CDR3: TGTGCCAGCAGTCCGTTGCGGGAGGGTGATACGCAGTATTTT. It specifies CASSPLREGDTQYF.

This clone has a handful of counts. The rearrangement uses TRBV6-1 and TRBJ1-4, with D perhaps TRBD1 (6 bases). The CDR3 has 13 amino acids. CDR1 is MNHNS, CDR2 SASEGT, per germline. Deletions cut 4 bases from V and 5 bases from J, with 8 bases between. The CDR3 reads CASSGRGNEKLFF. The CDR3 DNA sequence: TGTGCCAGCAGTGGAAGGGGGAATGAAAAACTGTTTTTT.

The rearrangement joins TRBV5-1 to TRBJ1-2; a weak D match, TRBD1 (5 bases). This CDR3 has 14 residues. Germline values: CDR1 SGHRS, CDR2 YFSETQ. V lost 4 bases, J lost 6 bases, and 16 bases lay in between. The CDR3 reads CASSPRTNLHGYTF. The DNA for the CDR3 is TGCGCCAGCAGCCCGCGGACAAATTTACATGGCTACACCTTC. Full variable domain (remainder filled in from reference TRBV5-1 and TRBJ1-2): KAGVTQTPRYLIKTRGQQVTLSCSPISGHRSVSWYQQTPGQGLQFLFEYFSETQRNKGNFPGRFSGRQFSNSRSEMNVSTLELGDSALYLCASSPRTNLHGYTFGSGTRLTVV.

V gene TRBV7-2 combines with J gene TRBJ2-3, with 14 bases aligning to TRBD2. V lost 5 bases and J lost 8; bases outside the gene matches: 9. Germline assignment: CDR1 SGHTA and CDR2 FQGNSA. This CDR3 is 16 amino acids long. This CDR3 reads CASSRGTSGSLGTQYF. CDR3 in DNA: TGTGCCAGCAGCCGCGGGACTAGCGGGAGTTTGGGTACGCAGTATTTT.

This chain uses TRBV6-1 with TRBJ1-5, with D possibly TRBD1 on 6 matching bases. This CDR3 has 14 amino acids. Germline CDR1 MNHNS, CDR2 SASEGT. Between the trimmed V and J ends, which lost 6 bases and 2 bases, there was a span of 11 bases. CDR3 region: CASRGRQGNQPQHF. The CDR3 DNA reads TGTGCCAGCAGAGGAAGACAGGGCAATCAGCCCCAGCATTTT.

The CDR3 DNA sequence: TGTGCCTGGAGCGGACTGTCCCTCGTAAATGAGCAGTTCTTC. Translating gives CAWSGLSLVNEQFF. The genes are TRBV30 and TRBJ2-1; perhaps TRBD2 as D (5 bases). The CDR3 has 14 residues. The germline V and J ends were trimmed by 3 bases and 7 bases, with 16 bases remaining between them. The germline gives CDR1 GTSNPN, CDR2 SVGIG (reference sequence).

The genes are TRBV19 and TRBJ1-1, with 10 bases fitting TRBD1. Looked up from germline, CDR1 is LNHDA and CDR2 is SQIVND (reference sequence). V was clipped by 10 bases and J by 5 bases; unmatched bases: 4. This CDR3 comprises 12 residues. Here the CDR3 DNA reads TGTGCCACCGGGACAGGGGTTACTGAAGCTTTCTTT. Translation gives CATGTGVTEAFF.

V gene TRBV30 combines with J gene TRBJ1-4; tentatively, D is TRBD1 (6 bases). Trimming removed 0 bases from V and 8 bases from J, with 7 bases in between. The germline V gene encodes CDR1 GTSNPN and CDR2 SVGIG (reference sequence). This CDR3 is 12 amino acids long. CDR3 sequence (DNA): TGTGCCTGGAGTGTGACAGGCGAAAAACTGTTTTTT. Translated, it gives CAWSVTGEKLFF. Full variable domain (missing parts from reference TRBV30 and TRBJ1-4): SQTIHQWPATLVQPVGSPLSLECTVEGTSNPNLYWYRQAAGRGLQLLFYSVGIGQISSEVPQNLSASRPQDRQFILSSKKLLLSDSGFYLCAWSVTGEKLFFGSGTQLSVL.

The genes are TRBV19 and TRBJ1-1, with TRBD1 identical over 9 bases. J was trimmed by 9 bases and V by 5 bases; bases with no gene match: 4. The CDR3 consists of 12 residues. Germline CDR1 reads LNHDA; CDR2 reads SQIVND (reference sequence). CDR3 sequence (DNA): TGTGCCAGTAGTGGGGACAGGGATAAAGCTTTCTTT. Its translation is CASSGDRDKAFF.

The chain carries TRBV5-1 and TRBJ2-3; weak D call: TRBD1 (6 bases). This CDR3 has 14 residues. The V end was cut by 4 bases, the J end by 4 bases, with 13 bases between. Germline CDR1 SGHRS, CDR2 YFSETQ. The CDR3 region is CASSIGGFPDTQYF. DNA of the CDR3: TGCGCCAGCAGCATAGGGGGTTTTCCAGATACGCAGTATTTT.